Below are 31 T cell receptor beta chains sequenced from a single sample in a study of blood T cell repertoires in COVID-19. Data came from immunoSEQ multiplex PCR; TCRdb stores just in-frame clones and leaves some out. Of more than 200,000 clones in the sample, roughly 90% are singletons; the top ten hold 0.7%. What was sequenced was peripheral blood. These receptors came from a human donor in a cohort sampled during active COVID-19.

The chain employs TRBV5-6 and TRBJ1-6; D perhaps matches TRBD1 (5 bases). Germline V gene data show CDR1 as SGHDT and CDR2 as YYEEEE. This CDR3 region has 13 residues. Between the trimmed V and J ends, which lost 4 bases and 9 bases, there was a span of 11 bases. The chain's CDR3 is CASSPVGGSPLHF. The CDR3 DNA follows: TGTGCCAGCAGCCCGGTGGGGGGTTCACCCCTCCACTTT.

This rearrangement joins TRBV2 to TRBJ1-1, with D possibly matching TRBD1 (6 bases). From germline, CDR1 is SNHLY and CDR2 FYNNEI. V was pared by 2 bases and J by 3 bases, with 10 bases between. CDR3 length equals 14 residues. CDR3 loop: CASSESGGYTEAFF. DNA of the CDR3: TGTGCCAGCAGTGAAAGCGGGGGCTACACTGAAGCTTTCTTT. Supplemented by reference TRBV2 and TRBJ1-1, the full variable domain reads EPEVTQTPSHQVTQMGQEVILRCVPISNHLYFYWYRQILGQKVEFLVSFYNNEISEKSEIFDDQFSVERPDGSNFTLKIRSTKLEDSAMYFCASSESGGYTEAFFGQGTRLTVV.

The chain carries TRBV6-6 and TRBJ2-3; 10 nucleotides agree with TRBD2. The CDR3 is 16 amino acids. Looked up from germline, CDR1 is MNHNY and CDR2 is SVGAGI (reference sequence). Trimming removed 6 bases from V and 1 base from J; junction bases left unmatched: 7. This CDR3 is CASRPPSGGGTDTQYF. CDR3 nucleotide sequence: TGTGCCAGCAGGCCCCCGAGCGGGGGGGGCACAGATACGCAGTATTTT.

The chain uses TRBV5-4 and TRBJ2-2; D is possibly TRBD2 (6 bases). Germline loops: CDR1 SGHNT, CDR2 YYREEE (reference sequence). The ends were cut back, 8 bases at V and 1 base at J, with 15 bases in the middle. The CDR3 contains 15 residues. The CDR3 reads CASTKSGRNTGELFF. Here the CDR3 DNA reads TGTGCCAGTACAAAAAGCGGGCGGAACACCGGGGAGCTGTTTTTT. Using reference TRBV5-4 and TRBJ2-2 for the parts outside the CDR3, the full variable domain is ETGVTQSPTHLIKTRGQQVTLRCSSQSGHNTVSWYQQALGQGPQFIFQYYREEENGRGNFPPRFSGLQFPNYSSELNVNALELDDSALYLCASTKSGRNTGELFFGEGSRLTVL.

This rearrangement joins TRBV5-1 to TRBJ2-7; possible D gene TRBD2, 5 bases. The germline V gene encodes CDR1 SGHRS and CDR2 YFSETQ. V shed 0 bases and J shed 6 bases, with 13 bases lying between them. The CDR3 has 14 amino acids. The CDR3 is CASSLVPEAGEQYF. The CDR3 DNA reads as TGCGCCAGCAGCTTGGTGCCGGAGGCCGGCGAGCAGTACTTC.

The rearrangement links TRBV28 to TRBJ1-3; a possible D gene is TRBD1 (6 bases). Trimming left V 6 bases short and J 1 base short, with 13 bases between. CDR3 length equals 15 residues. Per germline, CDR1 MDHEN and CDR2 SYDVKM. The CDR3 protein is CASRGAADSGNTIYF. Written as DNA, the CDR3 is TGTGCCAGCAGGGGGGCAGCCGATTCTGGAAACACCATATATTTT.

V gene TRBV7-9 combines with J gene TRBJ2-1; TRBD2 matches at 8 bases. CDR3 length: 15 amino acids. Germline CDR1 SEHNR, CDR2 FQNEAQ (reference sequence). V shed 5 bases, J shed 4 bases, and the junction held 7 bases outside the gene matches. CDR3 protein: CASSQGGGLYNEQFF. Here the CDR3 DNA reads TGTGCCAGCAGCCAAGGCGGGGGGCTGTACAATGAGCAGTTCTTC.

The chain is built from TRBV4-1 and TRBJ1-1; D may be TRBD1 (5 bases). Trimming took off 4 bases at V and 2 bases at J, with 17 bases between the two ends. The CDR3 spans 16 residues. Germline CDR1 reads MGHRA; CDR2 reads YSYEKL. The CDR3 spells CASSLPAQGVNTEAFF. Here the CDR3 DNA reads TGCGCCAGCAGCCTCCCCGCGCAAGGGGTAAACACTGAAGCTTTCTTT.

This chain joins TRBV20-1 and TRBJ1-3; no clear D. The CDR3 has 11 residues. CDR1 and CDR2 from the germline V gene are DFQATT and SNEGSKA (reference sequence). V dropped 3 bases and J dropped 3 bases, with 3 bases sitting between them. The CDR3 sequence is CSARSGNTIYF. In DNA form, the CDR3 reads TGCAGTGCTAGGAGTGGAAACACCATATATTTT.

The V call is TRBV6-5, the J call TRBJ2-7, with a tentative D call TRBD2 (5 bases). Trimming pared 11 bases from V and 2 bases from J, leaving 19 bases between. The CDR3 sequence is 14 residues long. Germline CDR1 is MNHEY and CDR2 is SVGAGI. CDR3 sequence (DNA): TGTGCCGGCAAGCGGACGACCCTAGCCTACGAGCAGTACTTC. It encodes CAGKRTTLAYEQYF.

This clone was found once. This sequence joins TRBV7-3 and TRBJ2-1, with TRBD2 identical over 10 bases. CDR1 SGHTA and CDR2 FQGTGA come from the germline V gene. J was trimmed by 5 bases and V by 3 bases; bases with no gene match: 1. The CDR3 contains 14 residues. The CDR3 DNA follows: TGTGCCAGCAGCTTTGGACTAGCGGACAATGAGCAGTTCTTC. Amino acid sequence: CASSFGLADNEQFF. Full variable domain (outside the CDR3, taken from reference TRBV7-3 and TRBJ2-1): GAGVSQTPSNKVTEKGKYVELRCDPISGHTALYWYRQSLGQGPEFLIYFQGTGAADDSGLPNDRFFAVRPEGSVSTLKIQRTERGDSAVYLCASSFGLADNEQFFGPGTRLTVL.

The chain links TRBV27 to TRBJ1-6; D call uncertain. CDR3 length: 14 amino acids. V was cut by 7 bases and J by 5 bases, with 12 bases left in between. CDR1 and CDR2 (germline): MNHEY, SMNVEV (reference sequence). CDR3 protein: CASNNRGDNSPLHF. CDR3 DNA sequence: TGTGCCAGCAACAACCGAGGCGATAATTCACCCCTCCACTTT.

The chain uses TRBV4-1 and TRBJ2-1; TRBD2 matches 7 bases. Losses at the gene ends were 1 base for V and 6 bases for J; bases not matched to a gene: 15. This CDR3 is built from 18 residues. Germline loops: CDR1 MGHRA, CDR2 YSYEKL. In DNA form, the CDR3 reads TGCGCCAGCAGCCAAGCCCCCCGGATGCTAGCGGCGTTCAATGAGCAGTTCTTC. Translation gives CASSQAPRMLAAFNEQFF.

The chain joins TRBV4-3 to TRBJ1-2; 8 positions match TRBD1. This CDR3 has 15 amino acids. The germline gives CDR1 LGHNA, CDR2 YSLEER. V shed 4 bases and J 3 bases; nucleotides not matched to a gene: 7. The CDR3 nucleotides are TGCGCCAGCAGCCCAGACAGGGGAGCGGACTATGGCTACACCTTC. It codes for CASSPDRGADYGYTF.

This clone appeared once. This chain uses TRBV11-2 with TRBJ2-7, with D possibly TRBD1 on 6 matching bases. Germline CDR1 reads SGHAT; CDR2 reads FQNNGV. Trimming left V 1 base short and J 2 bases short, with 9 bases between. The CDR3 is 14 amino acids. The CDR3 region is CASSLGAGAYEQYF. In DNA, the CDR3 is TGTGCCAGCAGCTTAGGGGCAGGGGCCTACGAGCAGTACTTC.

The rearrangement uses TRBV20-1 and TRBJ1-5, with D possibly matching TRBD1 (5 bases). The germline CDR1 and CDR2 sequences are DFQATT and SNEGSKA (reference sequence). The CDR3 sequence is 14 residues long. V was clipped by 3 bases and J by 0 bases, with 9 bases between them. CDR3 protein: CSASQGNSNQPQHF. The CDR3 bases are TGCAGTGCTAGTCAGGGCAATAGCAATCAGCCCCAGCATTTT.

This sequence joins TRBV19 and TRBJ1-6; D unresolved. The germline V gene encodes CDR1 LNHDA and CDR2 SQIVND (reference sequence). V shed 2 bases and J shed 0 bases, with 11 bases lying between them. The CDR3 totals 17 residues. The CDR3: CASSILQRSSYNSPLHF. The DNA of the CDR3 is TGTGCCAGTAGTATACTCCAGCGGAGCTCCTATAATTCACCCCTCCACTTT.

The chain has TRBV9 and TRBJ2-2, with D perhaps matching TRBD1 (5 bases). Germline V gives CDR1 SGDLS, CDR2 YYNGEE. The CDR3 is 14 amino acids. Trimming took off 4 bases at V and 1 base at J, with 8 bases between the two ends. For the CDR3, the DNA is TGTGCCAGCAGCTTTGGACAGAACACCGGGGAGCTGTTTTTT. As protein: CASSFGQNTGELFF. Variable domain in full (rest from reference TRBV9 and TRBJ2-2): DSGVTQTPKHLITATGQRVTLRCSPRSGDLSVYWYQQSLDQGLQFLIQYYNGEERAKGNILERFSAQQFPDLHSELNLSSLELGDSALYFCASSFGQNTGELFFGEGSRLTVL.

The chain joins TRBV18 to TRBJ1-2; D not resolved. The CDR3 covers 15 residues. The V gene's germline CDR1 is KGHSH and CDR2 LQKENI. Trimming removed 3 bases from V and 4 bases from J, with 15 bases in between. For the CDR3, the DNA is TGTGCCAGCTCACCGCCGAGTCAGACTTCCTATGGCTACACCTTC. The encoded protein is CASSPPSQTSYGYTF.

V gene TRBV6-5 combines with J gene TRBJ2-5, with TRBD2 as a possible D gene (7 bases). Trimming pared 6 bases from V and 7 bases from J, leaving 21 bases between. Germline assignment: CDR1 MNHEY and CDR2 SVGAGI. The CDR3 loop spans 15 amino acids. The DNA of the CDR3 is TGTGCCAGCAGACGACTAGCAGGGGAAGGCGGGACCCAGTACTTC. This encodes CASRRLAGEGGTQYF.

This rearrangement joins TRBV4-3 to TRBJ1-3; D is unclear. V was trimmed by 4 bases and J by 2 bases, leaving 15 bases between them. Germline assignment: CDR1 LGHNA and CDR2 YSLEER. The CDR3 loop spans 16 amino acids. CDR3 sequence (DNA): TGCGCCAGCAGCCGCTCCGGGGTACTGGCTGGAAACACCATATATTTT. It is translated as CASSRSGVLAGNTIYF.

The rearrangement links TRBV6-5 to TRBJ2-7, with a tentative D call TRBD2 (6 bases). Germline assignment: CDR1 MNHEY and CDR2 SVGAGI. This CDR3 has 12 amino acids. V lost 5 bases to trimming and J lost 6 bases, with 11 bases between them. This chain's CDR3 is CASSRLGGEQYF. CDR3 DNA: TGTGCCAGCAGTCGACTCGGGGGCGAGCAGTACTTC.

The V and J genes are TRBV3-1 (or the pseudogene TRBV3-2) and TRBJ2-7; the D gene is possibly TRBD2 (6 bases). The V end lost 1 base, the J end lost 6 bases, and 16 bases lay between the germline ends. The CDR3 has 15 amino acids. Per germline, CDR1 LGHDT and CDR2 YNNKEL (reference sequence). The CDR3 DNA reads TGTGCCAGCAGCCAAGGCGGGATTCCCATTTTCGAGCAGTACTTC. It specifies CASSQGGIPIFEQYF.

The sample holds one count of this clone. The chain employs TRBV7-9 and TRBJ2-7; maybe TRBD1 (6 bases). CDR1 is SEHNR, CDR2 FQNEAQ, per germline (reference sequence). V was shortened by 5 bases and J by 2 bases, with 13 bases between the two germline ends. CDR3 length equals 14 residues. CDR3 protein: CASSQRQVPYEQYF. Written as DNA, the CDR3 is TGTGCCAGCAGCCAAAGACAGGTCCCCTACGAGCAGTACTTC.

The CDR3 nucleotides read TGTGCCAGTTCCGGGACAGGCTATGGCTACACCTTC. Protein: CASSGTGYGYTF. V and J are TRBV2 and TRBJ1-2, with 8 nucleotides matching TRBD1. Unmatched junction bases numbered 4, after V lost 9 bases and J lost 4 bases. CDR3 size: 12 residues. The germline V gene has CDR1 SNHLY and CDR2 FYNNEI.

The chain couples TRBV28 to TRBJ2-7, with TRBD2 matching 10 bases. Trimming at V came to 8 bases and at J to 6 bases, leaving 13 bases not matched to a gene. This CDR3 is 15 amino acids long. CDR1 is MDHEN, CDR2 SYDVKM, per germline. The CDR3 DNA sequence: TGTGCCAGCGGACTTCGGACTAGCGGTCCCCGCGAGCAGTACTTC. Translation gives CASGLRTSGPREQYF.

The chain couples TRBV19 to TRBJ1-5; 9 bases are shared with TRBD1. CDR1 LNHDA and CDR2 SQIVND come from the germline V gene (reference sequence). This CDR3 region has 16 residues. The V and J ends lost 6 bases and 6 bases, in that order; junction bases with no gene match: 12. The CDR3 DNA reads TGTGCCAGTAGGATACCGGGACAGGGATTTCGTCAGCCCCAGCATTTT. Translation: CASRIPGQGFRQPQHF.

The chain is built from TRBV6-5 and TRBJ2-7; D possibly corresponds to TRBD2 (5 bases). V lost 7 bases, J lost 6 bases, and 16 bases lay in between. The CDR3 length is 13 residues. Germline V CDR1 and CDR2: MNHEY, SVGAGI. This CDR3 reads CASIGEGWGEQYF. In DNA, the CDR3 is TGTGCCAGCATCGGAGAGGGCTGGGGCGAGCAGTACTTC.

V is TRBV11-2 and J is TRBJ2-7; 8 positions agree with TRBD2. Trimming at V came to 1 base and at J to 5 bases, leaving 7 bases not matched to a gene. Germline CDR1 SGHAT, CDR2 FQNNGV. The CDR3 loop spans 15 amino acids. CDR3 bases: TGTGCCAGCAGCTTAGGGCAGCGGGAGATCAACGAGCAGTACTTC. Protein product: CASSLGQREINEQYF.

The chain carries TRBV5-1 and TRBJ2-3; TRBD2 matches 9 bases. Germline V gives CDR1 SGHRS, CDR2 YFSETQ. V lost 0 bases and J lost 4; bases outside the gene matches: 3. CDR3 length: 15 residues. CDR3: CASSLGGGAPDTQYF. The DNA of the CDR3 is TGCGCCAGCAGCTTGGGCGGGGGGGCCCCAGATACGCAGTATTTT.

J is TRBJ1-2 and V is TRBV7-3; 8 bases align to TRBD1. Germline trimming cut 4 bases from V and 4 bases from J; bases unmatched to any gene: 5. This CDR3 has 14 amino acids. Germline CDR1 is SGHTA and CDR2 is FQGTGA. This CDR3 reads CASSWTGRGYGYTF. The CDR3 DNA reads TGTGCCAGCAGCTGGACAGGGCGAGGCTATGGCTACACCTTC.